This TCR beta chain derives from a study of blood T cell repertoires in COVID-19. Study-level background: COVID-19 samples from acute and convalescent phases originated in the United States, Italy and Spain.

Assay used: immunoSEQ multiplex PCR; TCRdb lists only in-frame clones, some missing. This repertoire shows about 270,000 clones, about nine tenths found once; its top ten account for roughly 2.1%. There are 14 residues in the CDR3. The junction had 3 bases not matched to a gene; V was cut back by 5 bases and J by 3 bases. Germline lookup yields CDR1 SGHTA and CDR2 FQGTGA. The TCR was taken from a woman in her 40s with acute COVID-19. Sample: PBMCs or T cells enriched from blood (not recorded which). The chain joins TRBV7-3 to TRBJ2-3; 9 nucleotides align to TRBD2. CDR3 loop: CASSRGGATDTQYF. Here the CDR3 DNA reads TGTGCCAGCAGCCGCGGGGGGGCAACAGATACGCAGTATTTT.